Listed below are T cell receptor beta chains from one sample, sequenced in a study of identical twins. A single record per CDR3 protein comes from TCRdb applying MiXCR to the 5' RACE reads. Of 500,000 to 600,000 distinct CDR3 sequences in the sample, less than 25% were seen once. The same data also contributed to another study, on T cells expressing NK-cell markers.

Sample: CD4+ T cells sorted from blood. The receptors here all came from a woman in her late teens or twenties in good health. Each CDR3 is given with its conserved first and last residue. Each record gives: clone size, V gene, D gene, J gene, CDR3 DNA, CDR3 protein. D genes are given only for firm matches. The size entry is marked missing in some rows and otherwise reads once, few, many or a size class.

>NA|TRBV12-3/TRBV12-4|TRBD1|TRBJ1-5
TGTGCCAGCAGTTTAGGACAGGGGGGACATCAGCCCCAGCATTTT
CASSLGQGGHQPQHF
>NA|TRBV20-1|TRBD2|TRBJ2-1
TGCAGTGCTCCACGACTAGGGAGGGGATACAATGAGCAGTTCTTC
CSAPRLGRGYNEQFF
>NA|TRBV11-2|NA|TRBJ2-7
TGTGCCAGCAGCCCCTTTCCTGCGTCCGAGCAGTACTTC
CASSPFPASEQYF
>NA|TRBV10-3|TRBD2|TRBJ2-1
TGTGCCATCAGTGACTCCACGGGACTAGCTAGAGATGAGCAGTTCTTC
CAISDSTGLARDEQFF
>NA|TRBV20-1|NA|TRBJ2-7
TGCAGTGCTAGGGGGTCGAAGAGCTCCTACGAGCAGTACTTC
CSARGSKSSYEQYF
>NA|TRBV12-3/TRBV12-4|NA|TRBJ2-7
TGTGCCAGCAGTCTATCCGGGAGTACTTCCTACGAGCAGTACTTC
CASSLSGSTSYEQYF
>once|TRBV12-3/TRBV12-4|NA|TRBJ2-1
TGTGCCAGCAGAGGGATCTTGAGCTCCTACAATGAGCAGTTCTTC
CASRGILSSYNEQFF
>NA|TRBV6-6|NA|TRBJ1-1
TGTGCCAGCAGTTACCAATTTATCACTGAAGCTTTCTTT
CASSYQFITEAFF
>NA|TRBV9|TRBD1|TRBJ1-2
TGTGCCAGCAGCGTAGTGGACAGGGGGTACTATGGCTACACCTTC
CASSVVDRGYYGYTF
>few|TRBV18|NA|TRBJ2-7
TGTGCCAGCTCACCACCCCCCCCCTACGAGCAGTACTTC
CASSPPPPYEQYF
>few|TRBV11-2|TRBD1|TRBJ1-5
TGTGCCAGCTCCCGACAGGGGGGGAGCAATCAGCCCCAGCATTTT
CASSRQGGSNQPQHF
>few|TRBV4-3|NA|TRBJ2-7
TGCGCCAGCAGCCAAGATTACGGCCGTGAGCAGTACTTC
CASSQDYGREQYF
>many|TRBV20-1|NA|TRBJ2-7
TGCAGCGCAAGCAGGGGATACGAGCAGTACTTC
CSASRGYEQYF